A single sample gave rise to the 5 T cell receptor beta chains below, sequenced in a study of blood T cell repertoires in COVID-19. Sequenced by immunoSEQ multiplex PCR; TCRdb stores in-frame clones only, minus some. The data hold roughly 200,000 clones, with roughly 90% observed a single time. The sample consisted of peripheral blood. The receptors stem from a man aged 18 to 30 with active or convalescent COVID-19.

The chain recombines TRBV6-5 with TRBJ2-6; 7 nucleotides match TRBD1. With 4 bases clipped from V and 1 base from J, the junction kept 4 bases outside the gene matches. The CDR3 has 16 amino acids. Looked up from germline, CDR1 is MNHEY and CDR2 is SVGAGI. This CDR3 is CASSFLTGSGANVLTF. The CDR3 DNA follows: TGTGCCAGCAGTTTCTTGACAGGGTCTGGGGCCAACGTCCTGACTTTC.

The chain recombines TRBV6-6 with TRBJ2-7, with TRBD2 matching over 13 bases. With 5 bases clipped from V and 2 bases from J, the junction kept 3 bases outside the gene matches. The CDR3 has 15 residues. Germline V gene data show CDR1 as MNHNY and CDR2 as SVGAGI (reference sequence). The CDR3 coding sequence is TGTGCCAGCAGTCTAACTAGCGGGGGGGCCTACGAGCAGTACTTC. It yields the protein CASSLTSGGAYEQYF.

The chain uses TRBV14 and TRBJ1-1; maybe TRBD1 (5 bases). The length of the CDR3 is 13 residues. Germline CDR1 SGHDN, CDR2 FVKESK. Trimming took 4 bases from V and 6 from J, leaving 12 bases between them. The CDR3 loop reads CASSPQGFSEAFF. CDR3 bases: TGTGCCAGCAGCCCCCAGGGTTTCTCTGAAGCTTTCTTT. Filled out from reference TRBV14 and TRBJ1-1, the complete variable domain reads EAGVTQFPSHSVIEKGQTVTLRCDPISGHDNLYWYRRVMGKEIKFLLHFVKESKQDESGMPNNRFLAERTGGTYSTLKVQPAELEDSGVYFCASSPQGFSEAFFGQGTRLTVV.

The gene calls are TRBV18 and TRBJ2-3; TRBD2 matches 8 bases. Germline V gene lookup returns CDR1 KGHSH and CDR2 LQKENI. Trimming cost V 4 bases and J 5 bases; bases outside gene matches: 8. This CDR3 is 15 amino acids long. In nucleotides, the CDR3 is TGTGCCAGCTCACGGGGACTAGGATTTGAAGATACGCAGTATTTT. Amino acid sequence: CASSRGLGFEDTQYF. Complete variable domain (other parts from reference TRBV18 and TRBJ2-3): NAGVMQNPRHLVRRRGQEARLRCSPMKGHSHVYWYRQLPEEGLKFMVYLQKENIIDESGMPKERFSAEFPKEGPSILRIQQVVRGDSAAYFCASSRGLGFEDTQYFGPGTRLTVL.

The chain employs TRBV7-3 and TRBJ2-1, with 11 bases aligning to TRBD2. The CDR3 spans 13 residues. The germline CDR1 and CDR2 sequences are SGHTA and FQGTGA. V shed 2 bases and J 14 bases; nucleotides not matched to a gene: 5. The CDR3 DNA sequence: TGTGCCAGCAGCTTAGATAGCGGGGGGGCCGAGTTCTTC. As protein: CASSLDSGGAEFF.